This TCR beta chain was sequenced for a study of beta chain features in type 1 diabetes. The V gene's germline CDR1 is SNHLY and CDR2 FYNNEI. V dropped 3 bases and J dropped 6; count of bases not matched to a gene: 8. The CDR3 runs to 15 residues. Every donor had blood drawn once into heparin, roughly 100 mL on average. It was via CD45RO/CCR7/CD25/CD127/CD95/CD27 that CD4+ naive, central memory, regulatory and stem cell-like memory cells were sorted. With respect to this clone: What it binds is not known.

The study, taken as a whole, reports: It was among patients, rather than healthy donors, that naive, central memory and Treg TCRB repertoires appeared more similar. Shorter TCRB CDR3s, moderately but significantly so, marked every one of the four CD4+ subsets in Type 1 diabetes patients.

Since all of the isolated RNA was reverse transcribed, expressed TCRB transcripts were what got sequenced. Samples of naive, central memory and regulatory T cells yielded a mean of about 3.7 million reads. Some clones are missing from TCRdb's copy, which holds only in-frame ones; the method was immunoSEQ multiplex PCR. Among a few hundred thousand clones listed, roughly 13% were seen once. The sample consisted of naive CD4+ T cells from blood. The TCR originated in a man between 25 and 39 years old with type 1 diabetes. The rearrangement links TRBV2 to TRBJ2-7, with 10 bases matching TRBD2. The CDR3 here is CASSDTSGTLGEQYF. The CDR3 nucleotides read TGTGCCAGCAGTGATACTAGCGGGACGCTCGGCGAGCAGTACTTC.